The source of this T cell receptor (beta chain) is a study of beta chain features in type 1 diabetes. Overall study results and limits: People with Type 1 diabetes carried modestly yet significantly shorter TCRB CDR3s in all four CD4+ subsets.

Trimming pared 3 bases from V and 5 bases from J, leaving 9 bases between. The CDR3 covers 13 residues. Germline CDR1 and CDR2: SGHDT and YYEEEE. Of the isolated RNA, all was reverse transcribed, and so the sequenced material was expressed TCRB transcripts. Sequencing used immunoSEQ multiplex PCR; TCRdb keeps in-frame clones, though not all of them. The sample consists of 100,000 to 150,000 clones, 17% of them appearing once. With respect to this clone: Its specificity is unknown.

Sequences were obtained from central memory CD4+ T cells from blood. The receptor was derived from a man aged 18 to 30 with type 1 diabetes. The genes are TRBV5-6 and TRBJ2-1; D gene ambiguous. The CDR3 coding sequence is TGTGCCAGCAGCTATCCAGATCACAATGAGCAGTTCTTC. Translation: CASSYPDHNEQFF.